This T cell receptor beta chain originates from a study of Graves' ophthalmopathy and Graves' hyperthyroidism. Transcripts of RNA were the source for amplifying TCR beta CDR3 regions. The library came from an HTBI-primed first-round RT-PCR and a second-round multiplex PCR. One entry per CDR3 protein results from TCRdb running MiXCR on the multiplex PCR reads. The sample includes just over 400,000 distinct CDR3 sequences, under 25% of them seen just once. Ten or more counts support this clonotype. Its antigen remains unidentified. This CDR3 comprises 15 residues. Germline CDR1 reads MNHEY; CDR2 reads SVGEGT. Trimming removed 6 bases from V and 0 bases from J; junction bases left unmatched: 5. Study results and caveats: Blood also contained most of the expanded thyroid clonotypes above 0.001 frequency.

The rearrangement uses TRBV6-2 or TRBV6-3 and TRBJ1-3; 7 bases map to TRBD1. The sequence came from a woman between 18 and 29 years old with stable Graves' hyperthyroidism. Specimen: peripheral blood. The CDR3 sequence is CASRPTGRSGNTIYF. CDR3 nucleotide sequence: TGTGCCAGCAGGCCGACAGGGCGCTCTGGAAACACCATATATTTT.